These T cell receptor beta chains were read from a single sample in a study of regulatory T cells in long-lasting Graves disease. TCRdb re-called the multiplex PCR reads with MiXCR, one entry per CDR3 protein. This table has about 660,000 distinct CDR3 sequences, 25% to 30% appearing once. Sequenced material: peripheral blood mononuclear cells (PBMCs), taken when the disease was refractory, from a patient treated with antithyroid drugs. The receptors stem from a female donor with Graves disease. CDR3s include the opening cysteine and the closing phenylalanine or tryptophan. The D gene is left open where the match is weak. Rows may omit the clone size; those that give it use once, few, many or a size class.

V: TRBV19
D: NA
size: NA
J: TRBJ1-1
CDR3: CASKEWQEGTAEAFF
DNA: TGTGCCAGTAAGGAGTGGCAGGAGGGGACCGCTGAAGCTTTCTTT

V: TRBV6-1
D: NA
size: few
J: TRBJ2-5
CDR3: CASTYQETQYF
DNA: TGTGCCAGCACGTACCAAGAGACCCAGTACTTC

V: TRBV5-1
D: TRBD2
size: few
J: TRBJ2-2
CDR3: CASRQTSGTNTGELFF
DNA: TGCGCCAGCAGGCAGACTAGCGGGACGAACACCGGGGAGCTGTTTTTT

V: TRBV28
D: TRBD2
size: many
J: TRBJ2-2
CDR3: CASSQGLAGTNTGELFF
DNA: TGTGCCAGCAGTCAAGGACTAGCGGGAACGAACACCGGGGAGCTGTTTTTT

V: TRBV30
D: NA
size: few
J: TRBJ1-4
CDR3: CAWSRDDEKLFF
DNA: TGTGCCTGGAGTCGGGACGATGAAAAACTGTTTTTT

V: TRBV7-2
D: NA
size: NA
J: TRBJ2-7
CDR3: CASRPASYEQYF
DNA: TGTGCCAGCAGACCAGCCTCCTACGAGCAGTACTTC

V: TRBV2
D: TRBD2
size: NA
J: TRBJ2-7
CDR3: CASRPGTSGPIYEQYF
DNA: TGTGCCAGCAGACCTGGGACTAGCGGTCCCATTTACGAGCAGTACTTC

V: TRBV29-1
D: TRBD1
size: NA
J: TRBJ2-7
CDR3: CSVEFRDRGYEQYF
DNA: TGCAGCGTTGAATTCCGGGACAGGGGCTACGAGCAGTACTTC

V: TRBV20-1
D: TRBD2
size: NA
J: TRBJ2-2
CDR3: CSARLADGELFF
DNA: TGCAGTGCGAGACTAGCAGACGGGGAGCTGTTTTTT

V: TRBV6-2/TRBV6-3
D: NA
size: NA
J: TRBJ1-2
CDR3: CASSYSGEGYGYTF
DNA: TGTGCCAGCAGTTACTCAGGGGAGGGCTATGGCTACACCTTC

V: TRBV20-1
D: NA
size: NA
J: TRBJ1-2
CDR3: CSASLGGYGYTF
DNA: TGCAGTGCTAGTCTCGGAGGCTATGGCTACACCTTC

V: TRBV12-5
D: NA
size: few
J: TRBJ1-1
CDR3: CASGLVANTEAFF
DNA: TGTGCTAGTGGTTTGGTTGCGAACACTGAAGCTTTCTTT

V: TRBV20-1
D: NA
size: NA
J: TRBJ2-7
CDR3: CSASELSVEQYF
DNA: TGCAGTGCTAGCGAGCTGAGTGTGGAGCAGTACTTC

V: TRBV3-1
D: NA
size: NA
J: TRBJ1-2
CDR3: CVSSQARWTADGYTF
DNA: TGTGTCAGCAGCCAAGCGAGATGGACAGCCGATGGCTACACCTTC

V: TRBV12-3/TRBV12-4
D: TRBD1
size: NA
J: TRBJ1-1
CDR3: CASRTAQRDSEAFF
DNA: TGTGCCAGCAGAACCGCTCAGCGGGACAGTGAAGCTTTCTTT

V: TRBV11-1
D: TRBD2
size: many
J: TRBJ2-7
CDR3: CASSVSGSHDEQYF
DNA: TGTGCCAGCAGTGTTAGCGGGAGTCACGACGAGCAGTACTTC

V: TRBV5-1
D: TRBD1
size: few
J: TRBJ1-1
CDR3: CASSGARDSMNTEAFF
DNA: TGCGCCAGCAGCGGCGCCCGGGACAGCATGAACACTGAAGCTTTCTTT

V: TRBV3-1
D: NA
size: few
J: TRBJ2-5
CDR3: CASSPTSREQETQYF
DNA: TGTGCCAGCAGCCCTACCTCAAGAGAGCAAGAGACCCAGTACTTC

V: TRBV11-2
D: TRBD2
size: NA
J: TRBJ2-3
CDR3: CASSLGAGEVDTQYF
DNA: TGTGCCAGCAGCTTAGGAGCGGGAGAGGTAGATACGCAGTATTTT

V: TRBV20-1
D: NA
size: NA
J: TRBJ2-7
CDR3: CSAKLSYEQYF
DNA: TGCAGTGCTAAGCTTTCCTACGAGCAGTACTTC

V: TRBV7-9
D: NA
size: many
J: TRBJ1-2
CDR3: CASRSRGYGYTF
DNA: TGTGCCAGCAGGAGCAGGGGCTATGGCTACACCTTC

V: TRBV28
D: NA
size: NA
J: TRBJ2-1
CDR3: CASGLGTADNEQFF
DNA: TGTGCCAGCGGGCTAGGGACCGCAGACAATGAGCAGTTCTTC

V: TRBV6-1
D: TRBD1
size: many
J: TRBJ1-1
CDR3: CASSTLGQGTEAFF
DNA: TGTGCCAGCAGTACCCTAGGACAGGGGACTGAAGCTTTCTTT

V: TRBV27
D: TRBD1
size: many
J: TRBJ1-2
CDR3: CASSFLPGQGVDGYTF
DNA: TGTGCCAGCAGTTTCTTGCCGGGACAGGGCGTGGATGGCTACACCTTC

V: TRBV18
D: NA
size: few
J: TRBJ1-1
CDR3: CASSRNGGSWEAFF
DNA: TGTGCCAGCTCACGAAACGGGGGGTCTTGGGAAGCTTTCTTT

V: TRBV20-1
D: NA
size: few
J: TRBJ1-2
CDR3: CSAGDPGGLGYTF
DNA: TGCAGTGCGGGGGACCCTGGGGGACTTGGCTACACCTTC

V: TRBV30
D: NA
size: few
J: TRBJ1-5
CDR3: CAWSVPVSPNQPQHF
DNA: TGTGCCTGGAGTGTTCCAGTCAGCCCTAATCAGCCCCAGCATTTT

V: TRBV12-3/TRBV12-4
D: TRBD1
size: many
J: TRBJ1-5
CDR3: CASSSDRVNQPQHF
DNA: TGTGCCAGCAGTTCCGACAGGGTTAATCAGCCCCAGCATTTT

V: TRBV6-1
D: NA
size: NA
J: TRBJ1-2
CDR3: CASTRTYGYTF
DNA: TGTGCCAGCACCCGGACTTATGGCTACACCTTC

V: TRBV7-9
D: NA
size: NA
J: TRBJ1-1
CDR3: CASSFIGLTEAFF
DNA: TGTGCCAGCAGCTTCATTGGTCTCACTGAAGCTTTCTTT

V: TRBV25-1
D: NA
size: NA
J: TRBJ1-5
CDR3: CASSDRPDQPQHF
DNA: TGTGCCAGCAGTGACAGACCAGATCAGCCCCAGCATTTT

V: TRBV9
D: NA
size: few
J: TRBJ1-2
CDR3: CASSVSGANYGYTF
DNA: TGTGCCAGCAGCGTCTCGGGGGCTAACTATGGCTACACCTTC

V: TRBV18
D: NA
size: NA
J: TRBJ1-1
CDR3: CASSPKTFEPEAFF
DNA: TGTGCCAGCTCACCAAAAACCTTCGAGCCGGAAGCTTTCTTT

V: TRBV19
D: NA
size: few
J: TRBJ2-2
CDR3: CASSIPLSTGELFF
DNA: TGTGCCAGTAGTATCCCCTTGAGCACCGGGGAGCTGTTTTTT

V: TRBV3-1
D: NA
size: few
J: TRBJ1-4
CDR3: CASRTPGLEKLFF
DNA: TGTGCCAGCAGAACCCCCGGGCTGGAAAAACTGTTTTTT

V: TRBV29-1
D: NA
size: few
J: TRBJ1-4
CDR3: CSVEDTGIHEKLFF
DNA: TGCAGCGTTGAAGATACAGGGATTCATGAAAAACTGTTTTTT

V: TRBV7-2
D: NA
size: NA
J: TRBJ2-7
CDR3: CASSLWVSSYEQYF
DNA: TGTGCCAGCAGCTTATGGGTAAGCTCCTACGAGCAGTACTTC

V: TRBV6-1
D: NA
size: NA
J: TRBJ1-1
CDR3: CASSEVGQALGENTEAFF
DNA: TGTGCCAGCAGTGAAGTAGGGCAGGCCCTTGGGGAGAACACTGAAGCTTTCTTT

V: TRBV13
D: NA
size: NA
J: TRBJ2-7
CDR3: CASSFFGAYEQYF
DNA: TGTGCCAGCAGCTTTTTTGGGGCCTACGAGCAGTACTTC

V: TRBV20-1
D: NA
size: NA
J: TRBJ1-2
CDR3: CSARDRGTRRGYTF
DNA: TGCAGTGCTAGAGACCGCGGGACCCGAAGGGGCTACACCTTC

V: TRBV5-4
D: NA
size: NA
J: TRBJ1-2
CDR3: CASSTPDRTYGYTF
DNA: TGTGCCAGCAGCACGCCAGACAGGACCTATGGCTACACCTTC

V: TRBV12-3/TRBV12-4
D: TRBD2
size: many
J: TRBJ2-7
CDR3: CASSSGLAGGYEQYF
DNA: TGTGCCAGCAGCTCCGGACTAGCGGGAGGCTACGAGCAGTACTTC

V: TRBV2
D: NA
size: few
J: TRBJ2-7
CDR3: CASSEQGIVYEQYF
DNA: TGTGCCAGCAGTGAACAGGGGATTGTGTACGAGCAGTACTTC

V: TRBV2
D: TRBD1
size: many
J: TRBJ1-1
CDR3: CASSDFGRRTGNTEAFF
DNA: TGTGCCAGCAGTGATTTCGGGCGCAGGACAGGGAACACTGAAGCTTTCTTT

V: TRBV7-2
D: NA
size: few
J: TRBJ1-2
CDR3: CASSLGVLGTYTF
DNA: TGTGCCAGCAGCTTAGGGGTTTTGGGGACGTACACCTTC

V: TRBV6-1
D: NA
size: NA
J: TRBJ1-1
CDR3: CASSPHRLSNTEAFF
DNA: TGTGCCAGCAGCCCCCACAGGCTCTCGAACACTGAAGCTTTCTTT